This T cell receptor (beta chain) emerged from a study of regulatory T cells in long-lasting Graves disease. Study-level results: Persistent Graves' patients had lower TCR diversity than newly diagnosed ones.

Trimming removed 5 bases at V and 4 bases at J, with 11 bases between. The CDR3 covers 13 residues. The V gene's germline CDR1 is SGHTA and CDR2 FQGTGA. Library construction for TCR beta used iRepertoire HTBI primers and Arm-PCR of CDR3 regions. TCRdb redid the calling of the multiplex PCR reads with MiXCR, one entry per CDR3 protein. In the table there are under 500,000 distinct CDR3 sequences, less than 25% of which are singletons. Regarding time point: persistent/refractory GD, antithyroid drugs over 5 years with positive TRAb. RNA from PBMCs was the source of the TCR library. The table lists this clonotype with many counts. The antigen is not known.

This TCR derives from a female donor with Graves disease. The genes are TRBV7-3 and TRBJ1-1; D remains unclear. The sequencing used peripheral blood mononuclear cells (PBMCs), collected when the disease was refractory, from a patient treated with antithyroid drugs. This CDR3 is CASSVGLGTEAFF. The CDR3 DNA reads TGTGCCAGCAGCGTCGGGTTGGGCACTGAAGCTTTCTTT. The complete variable domain, with remaining parts taken from reference TRBV7-3 and TRBJ1-1, reads GAGVSQTPSNKVTEKGKYVELRCDPISGHTALYWYRQSLGQGPEFLIYFQGTGAADDSGLPNDRFFAVRPEGSVSTLKIQRTERGDSAVYLCASSVGLGTEAFFGQGTRLTVV.